The sequence of this T cell receptor beta chain was determined in a study of cytomegalovirus exposure and HLA in healthy donors. Germline-derived CDR1 and CDR2 are SGHNT and YYREEE (reference sequence). Trimming pared 3 bases from V and 5 bases from J, leaving 14 bases between. This CDR3 spans 14 amino acids. TCRdb keeps only in-frame clones here, not all; method: immunoSEQ multiplex PCR. The sample includes 150,000 to 170,000 clones, around 83% of them seen just once. Material for sequencing was PBMCs. The source of this sequence is a human donor in good health. The rearrangement uses TRBV5-4 and TRBJ1-1; a possible D gene is TRBD1 (6 bases). The CDR3 DNA reads TGTGCCAGCAGCTCAGGGGTTTGGGTTACTGAAGCTTTCTTT. Amino acids: CASSSGVWVTEAFF.